This record concerns one TCR beta chain sequence. The antigen remains unidentified. These data belong to a study of somatic mutations in cytotoxic T cells in rheumatoid arthritis. Points from the study as a whole: Greater age accompanied higher CD8+ clonality in rheumatoid arthritis patients, a pattern that was absent in healthy controls. In about an eighth of the 65 patients, the largest CD8+ clone exceeded 20% of CD8+ cells. The identity of the antigens targeted by the expanded CD8+ clones remained unknown.

TCRdb keeps only in-frame clones here, not all; method: immunoSEQ multiplex PCR. The sample shows about 26,000 clones, about 80% of them seen only once. Magnetic beads with positive selection isolated CD4+ and CD8+ fractions, whose purity was verified by flow cytometry. Germline V gene lookup returns CDR1 MGHDK and CDR2 SYGVNS. The CDR3 length is 14 residues. V shed 7 bases and J shed 2 bases, with 13 bases lying between them. The chain has TRBV25-1 and TRBJ2-3; D perhaps matches TRBD2 (5 bases). The TCR originated in a man aged 45-60 years in good health. Sequenced sample: CD8+ T cells sorted from blood. This chain's CDR3 is CASKGAGNTDTQYF. The CDR3 DNA is TGTGCCAGCAAAGGTGCCGGGAACACAGATACGCAGTATTTT.